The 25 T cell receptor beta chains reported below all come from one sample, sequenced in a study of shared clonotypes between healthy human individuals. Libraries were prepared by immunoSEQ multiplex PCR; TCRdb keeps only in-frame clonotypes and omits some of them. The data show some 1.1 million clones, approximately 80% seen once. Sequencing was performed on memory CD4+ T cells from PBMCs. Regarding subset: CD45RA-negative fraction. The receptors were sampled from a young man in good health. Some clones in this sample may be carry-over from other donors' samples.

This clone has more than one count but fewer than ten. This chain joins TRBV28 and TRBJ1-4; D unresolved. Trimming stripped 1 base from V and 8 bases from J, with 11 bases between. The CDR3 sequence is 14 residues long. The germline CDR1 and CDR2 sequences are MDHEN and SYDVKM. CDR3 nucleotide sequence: TGTGCCAGCAGTTTATATCCCGCAGGAGAAAAACTGTTTTTT. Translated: CASSLYPAGEKLFF. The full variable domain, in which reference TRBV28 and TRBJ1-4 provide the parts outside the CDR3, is DVKVTQSSRYLVKRTGEKVFLECVQDMDHENMFWYRQDPGLGLRLIYFSYDVKMKEKGDIPEGYSVSREKKERFSLILESASTNQTSMYLCASSLYPAGEKLFFGSGTQLSVL.

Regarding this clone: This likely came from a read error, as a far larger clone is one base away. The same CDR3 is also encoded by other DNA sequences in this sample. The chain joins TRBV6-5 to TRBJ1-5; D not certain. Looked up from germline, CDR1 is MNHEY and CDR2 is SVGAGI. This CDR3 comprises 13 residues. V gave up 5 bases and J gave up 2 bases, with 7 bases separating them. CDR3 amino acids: CASSRDGNQPQHF. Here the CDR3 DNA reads TGTGCCAGCAGTCGGGATGGCAATCAGCCCCAGCATTTT.

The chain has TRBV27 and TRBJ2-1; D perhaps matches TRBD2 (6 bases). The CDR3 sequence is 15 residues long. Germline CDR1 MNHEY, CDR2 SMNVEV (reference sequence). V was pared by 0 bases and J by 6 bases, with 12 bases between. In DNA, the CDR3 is TGTGCCAGCAGTTTATCGAGACTAGTATCCAATGAGCAGTTCTTC. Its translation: CASSLSRLVSNEQFF.

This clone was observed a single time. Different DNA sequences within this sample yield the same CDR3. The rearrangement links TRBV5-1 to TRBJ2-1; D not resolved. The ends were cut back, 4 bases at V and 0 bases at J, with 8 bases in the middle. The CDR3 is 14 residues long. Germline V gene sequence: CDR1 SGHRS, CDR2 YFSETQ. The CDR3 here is CASSLSGSYNEQFF. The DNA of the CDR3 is TGCGCCAGCAGCCTGTCGGGCTCCTACAATGAGCAGTTCTTC.

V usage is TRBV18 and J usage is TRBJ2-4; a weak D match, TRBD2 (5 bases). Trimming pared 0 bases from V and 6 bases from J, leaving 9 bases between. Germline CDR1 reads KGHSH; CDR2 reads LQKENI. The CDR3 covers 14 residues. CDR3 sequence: CASSPPRDRNIQYF. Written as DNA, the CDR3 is TGTGCCAGCTCACCACCGAGGGATAGAAACATTCAGTACTTC.

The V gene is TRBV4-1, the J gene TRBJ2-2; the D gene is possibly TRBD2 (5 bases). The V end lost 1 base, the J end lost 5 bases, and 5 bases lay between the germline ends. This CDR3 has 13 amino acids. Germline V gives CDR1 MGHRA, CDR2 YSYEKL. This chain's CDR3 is CASSQGTTGELFF. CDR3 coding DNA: TGCGCCAGCAGCCAAGGGACTACCGGGGAGCTGTTTTTT.

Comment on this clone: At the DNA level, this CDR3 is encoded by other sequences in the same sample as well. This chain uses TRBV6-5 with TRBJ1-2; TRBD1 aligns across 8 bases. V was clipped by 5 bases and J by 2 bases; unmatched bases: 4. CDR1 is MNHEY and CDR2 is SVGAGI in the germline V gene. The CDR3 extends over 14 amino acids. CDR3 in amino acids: CASSPGQGNYGYTF. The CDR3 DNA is TGTGCCAGCAGTCCCGGACAGGGAAACTATGGCTACACCTTC.

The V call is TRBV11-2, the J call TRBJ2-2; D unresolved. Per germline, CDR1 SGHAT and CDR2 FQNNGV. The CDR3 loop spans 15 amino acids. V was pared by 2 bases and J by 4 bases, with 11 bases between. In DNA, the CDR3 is TGTGCCAGCAGCTTACCGGGTCCTGCCACCGGGGAGCTGTTTTTT. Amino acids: CASSLPGPATGELFF.

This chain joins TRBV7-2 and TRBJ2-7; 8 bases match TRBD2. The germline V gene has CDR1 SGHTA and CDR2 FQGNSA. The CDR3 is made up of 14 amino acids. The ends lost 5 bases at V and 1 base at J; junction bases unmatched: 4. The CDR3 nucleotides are TGTGCCAGCAGCCCGGGACTAGAGTCCTACGAGCAGTACTTC. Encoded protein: CASSPGLESYEQYF.

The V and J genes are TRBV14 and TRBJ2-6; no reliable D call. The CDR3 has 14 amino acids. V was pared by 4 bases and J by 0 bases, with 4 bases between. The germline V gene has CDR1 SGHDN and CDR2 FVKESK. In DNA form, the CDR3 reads TGTGCCAGCAGCCTGAGCTCTGGGGCCAACGTCCTGACTTTC. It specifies CASSLSSGANVLTF.

Here the CDR3 reads CASSPKGGGQGFSGNTIYF. Here the CDR3 DNA reads TGCGCCAGCAGCCCCAAAGGGGGGGGACAGGGATTCTCTGGAAACACCATATATTTT. The J gene is TRBJ1-3, the V gene TRBV5-1; 9 positions match TRBD1. There are 19 residues in the CDR3. J was trimmed by 0 bases and V by 4 bases; bases with no gene match: 14. CDR1 SGHRS and CDR2 YFSETQ come from the germline V gene.

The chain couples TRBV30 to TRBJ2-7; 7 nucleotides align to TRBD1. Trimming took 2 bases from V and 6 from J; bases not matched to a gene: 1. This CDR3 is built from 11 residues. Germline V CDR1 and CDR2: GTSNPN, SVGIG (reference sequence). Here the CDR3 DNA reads TGTGCCTGGAGTCCAGGGGGCGAGCAGTACTTC. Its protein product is CAWSPGGEQYF.

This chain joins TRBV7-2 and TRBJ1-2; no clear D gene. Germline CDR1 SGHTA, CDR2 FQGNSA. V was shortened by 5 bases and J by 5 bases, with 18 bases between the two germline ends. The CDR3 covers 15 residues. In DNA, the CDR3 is TGTGCCAGCAGCACCTTACGTAGGGCCGAGTATGGCTACACCTTC. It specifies CASSTLRRAEYGYTF.

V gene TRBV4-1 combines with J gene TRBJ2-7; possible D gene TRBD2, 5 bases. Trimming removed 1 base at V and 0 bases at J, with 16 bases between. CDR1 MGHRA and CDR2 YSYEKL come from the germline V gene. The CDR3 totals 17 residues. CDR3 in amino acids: CASSQVSGMEVSYEQYF. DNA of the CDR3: TGCGCCAGCAGCCAAGTTTCGGGGATGGAGGTCTCCTACGAGCAGTACTTC.

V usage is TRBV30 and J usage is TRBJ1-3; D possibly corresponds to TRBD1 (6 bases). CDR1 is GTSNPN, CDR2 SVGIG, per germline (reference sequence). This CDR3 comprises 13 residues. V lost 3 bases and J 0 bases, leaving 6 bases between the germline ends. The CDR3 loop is CAWRDSSGNTIYF. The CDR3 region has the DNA TGTGCCTGGAGGGACAGCTCTGGAAACACCATATATTTT.

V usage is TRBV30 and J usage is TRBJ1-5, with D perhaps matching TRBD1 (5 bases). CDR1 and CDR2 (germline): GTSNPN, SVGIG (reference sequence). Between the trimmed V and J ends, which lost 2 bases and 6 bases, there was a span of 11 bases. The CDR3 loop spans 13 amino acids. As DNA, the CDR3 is TGTGCCTGGAGTACAGGTCCCGGTCAGCCCCAGCATTTT. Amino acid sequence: CAWSTGPGQPQHF.

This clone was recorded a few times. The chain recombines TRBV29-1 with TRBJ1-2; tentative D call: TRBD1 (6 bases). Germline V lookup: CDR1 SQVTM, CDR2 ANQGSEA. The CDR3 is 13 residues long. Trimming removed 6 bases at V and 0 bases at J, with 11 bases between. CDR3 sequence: CSVRGGSNYGYTF. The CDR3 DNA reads TGCAGCGTCCGAGGGGGATCTAACTATGGCTACACCTTC.

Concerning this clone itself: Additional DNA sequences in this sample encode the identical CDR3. As DNA, the CDR3 is TGTGCCAGCAGCTTCGACGGAAACACAGATACGCAGTATTTT. Its translation: CASSFDGNTDTQYF. V gene TRBV7-3 combines with J gene TRBJ2-3, with D hard to call. CDR1 and CDR2 (germline): SGHTA, FQGTGA. The length of the CDR3 is 14 residues. V was pared by 3 bases and J by 2 bases, with 9 bases between.

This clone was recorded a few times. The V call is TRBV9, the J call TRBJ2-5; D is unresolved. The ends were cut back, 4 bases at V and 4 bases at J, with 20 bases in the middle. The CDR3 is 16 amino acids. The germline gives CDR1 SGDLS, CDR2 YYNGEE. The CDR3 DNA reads TGTGCCAGCAGCTCGGGTGGCTACACAAGGTCAGAGACCCAGTACTTC. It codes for CASSSGGYTRSETQYF.

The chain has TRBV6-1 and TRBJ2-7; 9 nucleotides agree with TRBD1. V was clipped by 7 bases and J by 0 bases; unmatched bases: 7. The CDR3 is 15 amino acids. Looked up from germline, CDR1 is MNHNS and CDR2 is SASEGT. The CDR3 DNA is TGTGCCAGCACCCGGGACAGGGCCTTCTCCTACGAGCAGTACTTC. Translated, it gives CASTRDRAFSYEQYF.

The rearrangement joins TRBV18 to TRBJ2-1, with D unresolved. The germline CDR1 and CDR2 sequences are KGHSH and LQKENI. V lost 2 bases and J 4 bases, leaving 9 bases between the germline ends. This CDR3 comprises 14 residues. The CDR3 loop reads CASSPGSPYNEQFF. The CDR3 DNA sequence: TGTGCCAGCTCACCAGGGTCACCATACAATGAGCAGTTCTTC. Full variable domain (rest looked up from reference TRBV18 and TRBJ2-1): NAGVMQNPRHLVRRRGQEARLRCSPMKGHSHVYWYRQLPEEGLKFMVYLQKENIIDESGMPKERFSAEFPKEGPSILRIQQVVRGDSAAYFCASSPGSPYNEQFFGPGTRLTVL.

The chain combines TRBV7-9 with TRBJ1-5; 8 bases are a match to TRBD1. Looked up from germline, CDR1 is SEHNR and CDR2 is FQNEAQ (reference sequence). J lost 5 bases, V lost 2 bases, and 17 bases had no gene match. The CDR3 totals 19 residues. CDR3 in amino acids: CASSLWMGTGERRHQPQHF. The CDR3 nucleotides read TGTGCCAGCAGCTTATGGATGGGGACAGGCGAGAGGAGGCATCAGCCCCAGCATTTT.

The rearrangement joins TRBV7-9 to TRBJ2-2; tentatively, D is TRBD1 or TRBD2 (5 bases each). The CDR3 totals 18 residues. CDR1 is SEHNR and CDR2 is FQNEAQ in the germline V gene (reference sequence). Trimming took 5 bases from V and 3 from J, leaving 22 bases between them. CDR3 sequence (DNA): TGTGCCAGCAGCGCTAGCCGATCTGGGACCTCCTACACCGGGGAGCTGTTTTTT. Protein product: CASSASRSGTSYTGELFF.

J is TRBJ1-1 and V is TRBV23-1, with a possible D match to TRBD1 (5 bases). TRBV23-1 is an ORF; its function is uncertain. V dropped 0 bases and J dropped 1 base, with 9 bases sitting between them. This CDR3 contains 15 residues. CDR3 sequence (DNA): TGCGCCAGCAGTCAATCCCCGGGGGAGAACACTGAAGCTTTCTTT. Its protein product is CASSQSPGENTEAFF.

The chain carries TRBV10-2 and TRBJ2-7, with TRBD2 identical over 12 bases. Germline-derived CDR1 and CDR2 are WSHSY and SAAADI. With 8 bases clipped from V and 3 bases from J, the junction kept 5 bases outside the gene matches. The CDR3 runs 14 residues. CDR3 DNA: TGCGCCAGCCGTAAGACTAGCGGGGGCTACGAGCAGTACTTC. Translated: CASRKTSGGYEQYF.